This TCR beta chain comes out of a study of T cell changes during pregnancy in multiple sclerosis. CDR3 length: 16 residues. J gave up 8 bases and V 4 bases, and 8 bases lay outside the gene matches. Germline values: CDR1 SGHRS, CDR2 YFSETQ. Assay: immunoSEQ multiplex PCR; the TCRdb copy retains only in-frame clones and omits some. The table records about 83,000 clones, about 91% of them present only once. The TCR was taken from a female donor in good health, serving as a control in a pregnancy study. Some clones in this sample may be carry-over from other donors' samples. The chain recombines TRBV5-1 with TRBJ2-4; 14 nucleotides line up with TRBD2. The sample was PBMCs, taken in the first trimester of pregnancy. The CDR3 DNA follows: TGCGCCAGCAGCAGGGGACTAGCGGGAGAGGCGGACATTCAGTACTTC. Translation: CASSRGLAGEADIQYF.